This passage covers 21 T cell receptor beta chains from one sample sequenced in a study of blood T cell repertoires in COVID-19. The data were produced by immunoSEQ multiplex PCR, yet TCRdb's version contains in-frame clones alone and is incomplete. The data contain some 500,000 clones, less than 90% of them singletons. Specimen: peripheral blood. The receptors originated from a woman aged 50 to 60 with COVID-19, enrolled during active disease.

This sequence joins TRBV30 and TRBJ1-2; a possible D gene is TRBD1 (5 bases). The CDR3 loop spans 15 amino acids. V lost 0 bases and J lost 3, with 14 bases in between. Germline values: CDR1 GTSNPN, CDR2 SVGIG (reference sequence). CDR3 residues: CAWSVRGREDYGYTF. The CDR3 DNA is TGTGCCTGGAGTGTACGTGGCAGGGAGGACTATGGCTACACCTTC.

V gene TRBV30 combines with J gene TRBJ2-3, with 9 bases matching TRBD1. CDR1 is GTSNPN and CDR2 is SVGIG in the germline V gene (reference sequence). This CDR3 is 15 amino acids long. V lost 5 bases, J lost 3 bases, and 9 bases stayed unmatched. In DNA, the CDR3 is TGTGCCTGGGGGCGGCGGGGACAGGGAACAGATACGCAGTATTTT. It is translated as CAWGRRGQGTDTQYF.

The genes are TRBV19 and TRBJ1-1; D is perhaps TRBD1 (6 bases). V gave up 3 bases and J gave up 1 base, with 15 bases separating them. The CDR3 is made up of 16 amino acids. CDR1 and CDR2 (germline): LNHDA, SQIVND (reference sequence). In nucleotides, the CDR3 is TGTGCCAGTAGTATCCACCTCGGGGGGCGGAACACTGAAGCTTTCTTT. Translation: CASSIHLGGRNTEAFF.

The chain recombines TRBV28 with TRBJ1-1; tentative D call: TRBD1 (6 bases). V was shortened by 5 bases and J by 5 bases, with 12 bases between the two germline ends. This CDR3 has 13 residues. The germline V gene encodes CDR1 MDHEN and CDR2 SYDVKM. The CDR3 bases are TGTGCCAGCAGTACTCAGGGGATAACTGAAGCTTTCTTT. This translates into CASSTQGITEAFF.

V and J are TRBV21-1 and TRBJ1-1. TRBV21-1 is reported as a pseudogene. The CDR3 has 15 amino acids. CDR3 DNA: TGTGCCAGCAGCAAAGCGAGGGCAGTGAACACTGAAGCTTTCTTT. Translation gives CASSKARAVNTEAFF.

The chain uses TRBV6-5 and TRBJ1-1; D uncertain. V gave up 10 bases and J gave up 1 base, with 13 bases separating them. Germline assignment: CDR1 MNHEY and CDR2 SVGAGI. This CDR3 has 13 residues. In DNA, the CDR3 is TGTGCCACCCTGTCGGGAGGGAACACTGAAGCTTTCTTT. It specifies CATLSGGNTEAFF.

This chain links TRBV5-6 with TRBJ2-1; D is ambiguous. Germline-derived CDR1 and CDR2 are SGHDT and YYEEEE. The CDR3 extends over 15 amino acids. The V and J ends lost 0 bases and 0 bases respectively, with 7 bases between them. CDR3 in amino acids: CASSLARSSYNEQFF. The CDR3 DNA reads as TGTGCCAGCAGCTTGGCACGGAGCTCCTACAATGAGCAGTTCTTC.

Of note for this clone: The limits of the CDR3 on the DNA are not certain, so only TCRdb's listed CDR3 is given. V usage is TRBV5-1 and J usage is TRBJ1-6; the table's D call of TRBD1 was not tested on the DNA. The germline V gene has CDR1 SGHRS and CDR2 YFSETQ. 14 amino acids form the CDR3, both terminal residues included. This chain's CDR3 is CASSLVGQGSPWDF.

The sample holds one count of this clone. The genes are TRBV7-8 and TRBJ2-7, with D possibly TRBD2 on 5 matching bases. Germline-derived CDR1 and CDR2 are SGHVS and FQNEAQ. The V end lost 1 base, the J end lost 6 bases, and 25 bases lay between the germline ends. The length of the CDR3 is 18 residues. The CDR3 reads CASSLVVPAEWGGLEQYF. Written as DNA, the CDR3 is TGTGCCAGCAGCTTAGTGGTACCAGCGGAGTGGGGTGGACTCGAGCAGTACTTC.

The chain recombines TRBV24-1 with TRBJ1-5; unclear D gene. Trimming left V 4 bases short and J 3 bases short, with 9 bases between. The CDR3 is 14 amino acids. Germline V CDR1 and CDR2: KGHDR, SFDVKD. The CDR3 loop reads CATSDPRPNQPQHF. The CDR3 DNA reads TGTGCCACCAGTGACCCTCGTCCCAATCAGCCCCAGCATTTT.

The chain employs TRBV5-1 and TRBJ2-5; 15 nucleotides match TRBD2. The V gene's germline CDR1 is SGHRS and CDR2 YFSETQ. The CDR3 covers 16 residues. V shed 4 bases, J shed 1 base, and the junction held 2 bases outside the gene matches. DNA for the CDR3: TGCGCCAGCAGCCCGGGACTAGCGGGGGGCCAAGAGACCCAGTACTTC. This codes for CASSPGLAGGQETQYF.

V and J are TRBV27 and TRBJ1-4; TRBD1 matches 9 bases. Germline V gene lookup returns CDR1 MNHEY and CDR2 SMNVEV (reference sequence). V shed 4 bases, J shed 8 bases, and the junction held 5 bases outside the gene matches. CDR3 length equals 14 residues. The CDR3 coding sequence is TGTGCCAGCAGTTGGGGGACAGGGCAGGAAAAACTGTTTTTT. This translates into CASSWGTGQEKLFF.

As to this clone: Other DNA sequences within the sample encode an identical CDR3. The chain recombines TRBV9 with TRBJ1-2; no reliable D call. V shed 0 bases and J shed 2 bases, with 11 bases lying between them. Looked up from germline, CDR1 is SGDLS and CDR2 is YYNGEE. The length of the CDR3 is 15 residues. The CDR3, as DNA: TGTGCCAGCAGCGTAGCCAGGTCATCAAACTATGGCTACACCTTC. This gives the protein CASSVARSSNYGYTF.

V gene TRBV6-6 combines with J gene TRBJ1-2; the D gene is possibly TRBD1 (5 bases). CDR3 length: 11 residues. The ends were cut back, 7 bases at V and 5 bases at J, with 8 bases in the middle. Germline CDR1 MNHNY, CDR2 SVGAGI (reference sequence). The CDR3, as DNA: TGTGCCAGCACCGCAGGGTATGGCTACACCTTC. Its protein is CASTAGYGYTF.

V usage is TRBV5-6 and J usage is TRBJ2-4; 11 nucleotides align to TRBD2. Germline-derived CDR1 and CDR2 are SGHDT and YYEEEE. Trimming cost V 4 bases and J 6 bases; bases outside gene matches: 3. The CDR3 has 14 residues. The CDR3 DNA reads as TGTGCCAGCAGCGCCGGGACTAGCGGAAACATTCAGTACTTC. Translating gives CASSAGTSGNIQYF.

As regards this clone: Additional DNA sequences in this sample encode the identical CDR3. The genes are TRBV5-4 and TRBJ2-2; D ambiguous. Germline values: CDR1 SGHNT, CDR2 YYREEE (reference sequence). The CDR3 has 12 residues. Trimming removed 3 bases from V and 4 bases from J, with 4 bases in between. Written as DNA, the CDR3 is TGTGCCAGCAGCTCGGGCACCGGGGAGCTGTTTTTT. Translated, it gives CASSSGTGELFF. Drawing the rest from reference TRBV5-4 and TRBJ2-2, the complete variable domain is ETGVTQSPTHLIKTRGQQVTLRCSSQSGHNTVSWYQQALGQGPQFIFQYYREEENGRGNFPPRFSGLQFPNYSSELNVNALELDDSALYLCASSSGTGELFFGEGSRLTVL.

The rearrangement links TRBV27 to TRBJ1-2; 8 nucleotides line up with TRBD1. CDR1 is MNHEY, CDR2 SMNVEV, per germline (reference sequence). This CDR3 has 17 residues. J was trimmed by 4 bases and V by 1 base; bases with no gene match: 11. CDR3: CASSLFPGGEISYGYTF. In nucleotides, the CDR3 is TGTGCCAGCAGTTTATTTCCAGGGGGCGAGATTTCCTATGGCTACACCTTC.

This rearrangement joins TRBV30 to TRBJ1-1, with D hard to call. CDR1 and CDR2 from the germline V gene are GTSNPN and SVGIG (reference sequence). The CDR3 covers 11 residues. V lost 7 bases and J 7 bases, leaving 13 bases between the germline ends. CDR3 sequence reads: CASVGGSEAFF. CDR3 DNA sequence: TGTGCCTCCGTGGGAGGAAGTGAAGCTTTCTTT.

The CDR3 DNA follows: TGTGCCAGCAGCCCAGAGGCGGGGGGACATGCCGGGGAGCTGTTTTTT. This sequence encodes CASSPEAGGHAGELFF. The chain carries TRBV13 and TRBJ2-2, with 8 bases that match TRBD2. The CDR3 spans 16 residues. The germline CDR1 and CDR2 sequences are PRHDT and FYEKMQ (reference sequence). The trim removed 5 bases at V and 6 bases at J, leaving 11 bases unmatched.

The chain uses TRBV5-1 and TRBJ1-2; unclear D gene. V was trimmed by 0 bases and J by 3 bases, leaving 12 bases between them. This CDR3 comprises 15 residues. In germline, CDR1 is SGHRS, CDR2 YFSETQ. CDR3 coding DNA: TGCGCCAGCAGCTTGGACGGGAGGTCGGACTATGGCTACACCTTC. This codes for CASSLDGRSDYGYTF.

This chain joins TRBV6-6 and TRBJ2-7; 7 bases line up with TRBD1. This CDR3 is built from 15 residues. Germline loops: CDR1 MNHNY, CDR2 SVGAGI (reference sequence). V gave up 2 bases and J gave up 2 bases; unmatched junction bases: 6. CDR3 DNA sequence: TGTGCCAGCAGTTACAGTCAGACAGGGACCTACGAGCAGTACTTC. This translates into CASSYSQTGTYEQYF.